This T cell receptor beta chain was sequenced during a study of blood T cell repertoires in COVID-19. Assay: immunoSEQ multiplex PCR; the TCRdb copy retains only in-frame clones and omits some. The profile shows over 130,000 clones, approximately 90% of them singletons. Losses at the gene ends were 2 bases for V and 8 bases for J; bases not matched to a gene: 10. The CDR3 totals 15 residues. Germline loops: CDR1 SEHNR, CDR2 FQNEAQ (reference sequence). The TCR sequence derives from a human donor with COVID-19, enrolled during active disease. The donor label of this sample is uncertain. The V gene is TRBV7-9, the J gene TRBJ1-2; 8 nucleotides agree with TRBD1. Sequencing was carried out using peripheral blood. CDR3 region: CASSLTTTGGEGYTF. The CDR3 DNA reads TGTGCCAGCAGCTTAACGACAACAGGGGGGGAAGGCTACACCTTC.